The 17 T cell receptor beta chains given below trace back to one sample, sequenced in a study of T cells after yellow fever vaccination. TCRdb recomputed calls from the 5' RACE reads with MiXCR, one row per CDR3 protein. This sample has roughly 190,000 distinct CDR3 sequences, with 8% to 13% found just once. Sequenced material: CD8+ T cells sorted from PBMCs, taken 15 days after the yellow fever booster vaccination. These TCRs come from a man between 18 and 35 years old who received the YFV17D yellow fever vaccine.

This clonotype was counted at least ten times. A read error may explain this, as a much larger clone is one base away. Written as DNA, the CDR3 is TGTGCCAGCAGCCAAGAGCGGGGGGGCCCAGATACGCAGTATTTT. It codes for CASSQERGGPDTQYF. The rearrangement links TRBV4-2 to TRBJ2-3, with 9 bases lining up with TRBD2. The CDR3 runs 15 residues. Germline V gene sequence: CDR1 LGHNA, CDR2 YNFKEQ. V gave up 0 bases and J gave up 4 bases; unmatched junction bases: 2.

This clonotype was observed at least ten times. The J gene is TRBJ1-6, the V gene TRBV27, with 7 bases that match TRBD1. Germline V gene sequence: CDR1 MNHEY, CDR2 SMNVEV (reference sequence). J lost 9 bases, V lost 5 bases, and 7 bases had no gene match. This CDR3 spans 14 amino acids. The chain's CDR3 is CASSPPGGSSPLHF. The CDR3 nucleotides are TGTGCCAGCAGTCCCCCAGGGGGGAGTTCACCCCTCCACTTT.

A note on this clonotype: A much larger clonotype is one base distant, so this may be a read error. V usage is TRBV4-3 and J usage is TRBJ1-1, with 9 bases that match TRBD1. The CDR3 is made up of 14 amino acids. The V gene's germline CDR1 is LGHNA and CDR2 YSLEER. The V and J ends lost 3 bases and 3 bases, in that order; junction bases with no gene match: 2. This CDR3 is CASSHGQGYTEAFF. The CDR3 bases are TGCGCCAGCAGCCACGGACAGGGGTACACTGAAGCTTTCTTT.

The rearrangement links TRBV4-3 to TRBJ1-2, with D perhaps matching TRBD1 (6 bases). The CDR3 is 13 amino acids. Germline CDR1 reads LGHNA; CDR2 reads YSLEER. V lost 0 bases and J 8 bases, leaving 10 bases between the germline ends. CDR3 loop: CASSQDHREGYTF. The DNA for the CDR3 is TGCGCCAGCAGCCAAGATCACAGGGAGGGCTACACCTTC.

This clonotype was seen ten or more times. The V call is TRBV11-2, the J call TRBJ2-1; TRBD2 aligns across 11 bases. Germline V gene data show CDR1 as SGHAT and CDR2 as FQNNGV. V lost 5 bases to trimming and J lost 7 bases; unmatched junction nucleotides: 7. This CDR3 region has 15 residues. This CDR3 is CASSVYSGGANEQFF. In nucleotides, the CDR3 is TGTGCCAGCAGCGTGTATAGCGGGGGGGCGAATGAGCAGTTCTTC.

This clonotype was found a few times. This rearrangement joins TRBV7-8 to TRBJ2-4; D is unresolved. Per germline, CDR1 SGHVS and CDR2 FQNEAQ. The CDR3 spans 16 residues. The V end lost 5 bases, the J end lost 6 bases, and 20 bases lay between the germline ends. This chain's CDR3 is CASSQERWAVGNIQYF. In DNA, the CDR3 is TGTGCCAGCAGCCAAGAACGGTGGGCAGTGGGAAACATTCAGTACTTC.

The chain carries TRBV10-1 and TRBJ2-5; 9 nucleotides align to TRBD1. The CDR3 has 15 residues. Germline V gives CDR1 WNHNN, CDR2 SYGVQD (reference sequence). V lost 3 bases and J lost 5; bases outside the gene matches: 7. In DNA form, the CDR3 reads TGCGCCAGCAGTGAACACAGGGGGCTGGCGGAGACCCAGTACTTC. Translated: CASSEHRGLAETQYF.

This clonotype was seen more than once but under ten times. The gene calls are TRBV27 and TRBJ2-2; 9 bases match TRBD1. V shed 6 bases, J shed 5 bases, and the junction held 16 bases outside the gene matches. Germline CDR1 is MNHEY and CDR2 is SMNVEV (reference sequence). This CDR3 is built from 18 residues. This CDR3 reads CASSPNVVRDRETGELFF. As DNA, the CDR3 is TGTGCCAGCAGCCCAAACGTCGTCCGGGACAGGGAGACCGGGGAGCTGTTTTTT.

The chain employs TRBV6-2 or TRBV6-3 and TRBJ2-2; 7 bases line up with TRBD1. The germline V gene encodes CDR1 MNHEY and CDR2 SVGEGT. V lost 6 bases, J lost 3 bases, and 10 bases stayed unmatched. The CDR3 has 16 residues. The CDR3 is CASSHETTGYTGELFF. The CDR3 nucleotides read TGTGCCAGCAGCCATGAGACGACAGGGTACACCGGGGAGCTGTTTTTT.

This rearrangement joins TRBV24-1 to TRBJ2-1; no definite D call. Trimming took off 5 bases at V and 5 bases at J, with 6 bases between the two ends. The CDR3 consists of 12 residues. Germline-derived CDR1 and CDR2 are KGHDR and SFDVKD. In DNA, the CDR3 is TGTGCCACCAGTGCCACCGACAATGAGCAGTTCTTC. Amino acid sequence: CATSATDNEQFF.

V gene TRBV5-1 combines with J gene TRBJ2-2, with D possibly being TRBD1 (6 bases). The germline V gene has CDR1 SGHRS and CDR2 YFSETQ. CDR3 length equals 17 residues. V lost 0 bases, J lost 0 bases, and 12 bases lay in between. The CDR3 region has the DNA TGCGCCAGCAGCTTGGCCTGGGGGCGGCCGAACACCGGGGAGCTGTTTTTT. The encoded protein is CASSLAWGRPNTGELFF.

CDR3 in DNA: TGTGCCAGCAGCGTAGGTGGGTCTAGTTTCTCCTACAATGAGCAGTTCTTC. Its protein product is CASSVGGSSFSYNEQFF. The V and J genes are TRBV9 and TRBJ2-1; D unresolved. Germline V gene lookup returns CDR1 SGDLS and CDR2 YYNGEE. The ends were cut back, 0 bases at V and 0 bases at J, with 13 bases in the middle. The CDR3 covers 17 residues.

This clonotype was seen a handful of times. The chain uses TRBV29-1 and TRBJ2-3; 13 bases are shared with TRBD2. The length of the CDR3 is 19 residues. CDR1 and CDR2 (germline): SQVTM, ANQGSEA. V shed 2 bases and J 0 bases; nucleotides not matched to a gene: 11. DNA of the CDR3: TGCAGCGTTGAATATCGTCTTGGGACTAGCGGGACGAGCACAGATACGCAGTATTTT. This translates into CSVEYRLGTSGTSTDTQYF.

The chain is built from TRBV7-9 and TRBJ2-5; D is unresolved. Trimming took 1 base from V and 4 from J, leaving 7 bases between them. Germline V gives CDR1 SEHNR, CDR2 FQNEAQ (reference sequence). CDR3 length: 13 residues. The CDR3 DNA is TGTGCCAGCAGCTTAGTGGTGAGAGAGACCCAGTACTTC. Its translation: CASSLVVRETQYF.

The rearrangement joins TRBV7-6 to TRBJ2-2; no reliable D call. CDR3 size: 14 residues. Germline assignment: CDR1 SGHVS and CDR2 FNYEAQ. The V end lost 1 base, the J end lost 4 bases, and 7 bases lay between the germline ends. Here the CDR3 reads CASSLDETTGELFF. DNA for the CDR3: TGTGCCAGCAGCTTAGATGAGACCACCGGGGAGCTGTTTTTT.

CDR3 in amino acids: CASSFGLRGGNEQFF. As DNA, the CDR3 is TGTGCCAGCAGCTTTGGGTTGAGAGGGGGCAATGAGCAGTTCTTC. This sequence joins TRBV7-2 and TRBJ2-1, with D possibly matching TRBD1 (6 bases). Germline V gives CDR1 SGHTA, CDR2 FQGNSA. Trimming stripped 3 bases from V and 6 bases from J, with 15 bases between. The CDR3 extends over 15 amino acids. Supplemented by reference TRBV7-2 and TRBJ2-1, the full variable domain reads GAGVSQSPSNKVTEKGKDVELRCDPISGHTALYWYRQSLGQGLEFLIYFQGNSAPDKSGLPSDRFSAERTGGSVSTLTIQRTQQEDSAVYLCASSFGLRGGNEQFFGPGTRLTVL.

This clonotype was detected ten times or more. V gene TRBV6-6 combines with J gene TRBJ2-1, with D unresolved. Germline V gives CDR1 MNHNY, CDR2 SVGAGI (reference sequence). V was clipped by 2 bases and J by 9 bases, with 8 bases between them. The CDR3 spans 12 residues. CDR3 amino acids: CASSYDDPEQFF. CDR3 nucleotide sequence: TGTGCCAGCAGTTACGACGATCCTGAGCAGTTCTTC.